The 14 T cell receptor beta chains listed next were all sequenced from one sample in a study of OX40 agonist ivuxolimab in advanced cancers. Repertoires were generated with immunoSEQ multiplex PCR, while TCRdb's copy carries only in-frame clones and drops some. Of about 96,000 clones listed, 80% to 95% are singletons. Sequenced here: CD4+ or CD8+ T cells sorted from blood, sampled in a trial of the OX40 agonist ivuxolimab. All receptors come from an adult with an advanced solid tumor such as melanoma, head and neck, liver or kidney cancer.

This clone was seen a single time. The V call is TRBV19, the J call TRBJ1-5; D is possibly TRBD1 (5 bases). Trimming cost V 2 bases and J 3 bases, with 14 bases left between them. Per the germline V gene, CDR1 is LNHDA and CDR2 is SQIVND (reference sequence). The CDR3 runs to 16 residues. The chain's CDR3 is CASSIREGWDNQPQHF. The CDR3 nucleotides are TGTGCCAGTAGTATAAGGGAGGGGTGGGACAATCAGCCCCAGCATTTT.

This clone was seen only once. The chain employs TRBV5-8 and TRBJ2-7; D is ambiguous. Germline V gives CDR1 SGHTS, CDR2 YDEGEE. V shed 4 bases and J shed 4 bases, with 9 bases lying between them. The CDR3 runs to 12 residues. The DNA of the CDR3 is TGTGCCAGCAGCCCCGAGGCGTACGAGCAGTACTTC. Its protein product is CASSPEAYEQYF. Full variable domain (outside the CDR3, taken from reference TRBV5-8 and TRBJ2-7): EAGVTQSPTHLIKTRGQQATLRCSPISGHTSVYWYQQALGLGLQFLLWYDEGEERNRGNFPPRFSGRQFPNYSSELNVNALELEDSALYLCASSPEAYEQYFGPGTRLTVT.

The chain carries TRBV6-6 and TRBJ1-4, with no clear D. The CDR3 has 11 amino acids. CDR1 is MNHNY, CDR2 SVGAGI, per germline (reference sequence). Trimming took off 6 bases at V and 8 bases at J, with 7 bases between the two ends. CDR3 loop: CASSLSEKLFF. In nucleotides, the CDR3 is TGTGCCAGCAGCCTTAGCGAAAAACTGTTTTTT.

The chain has TRBV6-1 and TRBJ2-3; 13 bases align to TRBD2. The CDR3 extends over 15 amino acids. V lost 6 bases and J lost 4; bases outside the gene matches: 4. Germline V CDR1 and CDR2: MNHNS, SASEGT. The CDR3 nucleotides read TGTGCCAGCAGATTTGGACTAGCGGGAGCAGATACGCAGTATTTT. Its translation: CASRFGLAGADTQYF.

The CDR3 protein is CASSYGTREETQYF. The CDR3 nucleotides read TGTGCCAGCAGTTACGGGACCCGCGAGGAGACCCAGTACTTC. This chain links TRBV6-5 with TRBJ2-5; D is perhaps TRBD1 or TRBD2 (5 bases each). V lost 2 bases to trimming and J lost 5 bases, with 12 bases between them. The CDR3 consists of 14 residues. The germline V gene encodes CDR1 MNHEY and CDR2 SVGAGI.

The CDR3 sequence: CAWSVAGGNIQYF. Here the CDR3 DNA reads TGTGCCTGGAGTGTTGCGGGGGGCAACATTCAGTACTTC. The chain couples TRBV30 to TRBJ2-4; TRBD2 matches 8 bases. The CDR3 extends over 13 amino acids. V shed 0 bases and J 7 bases; nucleotides not matched to a gene: 2. Germline assignment: CDR1 GTSNPN and CDR2 SVGIG (reference sequence).

The V call is TRBV1, the J call TRBJ2-7; the table's D call, TRBD1, has no DNA check behind it. TRBV1 has pseudogene status. The CDR3 length is 16 residues. The CDR3, as DNA: TGCACCAGCAGCCAAGATTGGGGCGAAGAAGCAGGCGAGCAGTACTTC. Translating gives CTSSQDWGEEAGEQYF.

The chain joins TRBV15 to TRBJ2-5; 8 nucleotides match TRBD1. CDR3 length: 15 amino acids. V lost 1 base to trimming and J lost 1 base; unmatched junction nucleotides: 2. CDR1 LNHNV and CDR2 YYDKDF come from the germline V gene (reference sequence). CDR3 sequence (DNA): TGTGCCACCAGCAGAGGGGGGACAGGCCAAGAGACCCAGTACTTC. This translates into CATSRGGTGQETQYF.

This clone was seen only once. This chain links TRBV6-5 with TRBJ1-2; TRBD1 matches at 7 bases. In germline, CDR1 is MNHEY, CDR2 SVGAGI. The CDR3 sequence is 14 residues long. Trimming removed 2 bases from V and 8 bases from J; junction bases left unmatched: 8. CDR3 sequence (DNA): TGTGCCAGCAGTTACGACAGGGAAAGAGGCGGCTACACCTTC. Translation: CASSYDRERGGYTF.

The V and J genes are TRBV19 and TRBJ1-5; possibly TRBD1 for D (6 bases). The germline CDR1 and CDR2 sequences are LNHDA and SQIVND (reference sequence). V dropped 7 bases and J dropped 6 bases, with 13 bases sitting between them. CDR3 length equals 13 residues. In DNA form, the CDR3 reads TGTGCCAGTAACCGGGGGCAGGGTCAGCCCCAGCATTTT. This translates into CASNRGQGQPQHF.

The chain has TRBV29-1 and TRBJ2-1, with 9 bases fitting TRBD2. Germline values: CDR1 SQVTM, CDR2 ANQGSEA. CDR3 size: 15 residues. The junction had 11 bases not matched to a gene; V was cut back by 5 bases and J by 6 bases. CDR3 amino acids: CSVYNPREGLNEQFF. Written as DNA, the CDR3 is TGCAGCGTTTATAACCCGCGGGAGGGCCTCAATGAGCAGTTCTTC.

The V and J genes are TRBV7-9 and TRBJ2-1, with a tentative D call TRBD2 (5 bases). CDR1 is SEHNR, CDR2 FQNEAQ, per germline (reference sequence). Trimming cost V 5 bases and J 0 bases, with 8 bases left between them. There are 14 residues in the CDR3. DNA for the CDR3: TGTGCCAGCAGCGGACTTCTCTCCTACAATGAGCAGTTCTTC. The encoded protein is CASSGLLSYNEQFF.

V is TRBV5-1 and J is TRBJ1-2; 7 positions match TRBD1. The germline CDR1 and CDR2 sequences are SGHRS and YFSETQ. The CDR3 has 18 residues. Trimming cost V 0 bases and J 3 bases; bases outside gene matches: 14. The CDR3 loop is CASSLAPDSGQRHYGYTF. The CDR3 nucleotides read TGCGCCAGCAGCTTGGCCCCTGACTCGGGACAGCGACACTATGGCTACACCTTC.

The chain joins TRBV28 to TRBJ1-2; D uncertain. This CDR3 contains 18 residues. Germline CDR1 reads MDHEN; CDR2 reads SYDVKM. Deletions cut 6 bases from V and 5 bases from J, with 28 bases between. The CDR3 sequence is CASSTFWGSEAHLYGYTF. The CDR3 DNA sequence: TGTGCCAGCAGCACATTTTGGGGTTCGGAGGCACACTTATATGGCTACACCTTC.